The clone carrying this TCR beta chain was detected many times. Trimming removed 1 base at V and 1 base at J, with 10 bases between. The germline gives CDR1 SGHVS, CDR2 FNYEAQ. The CDR3 consists of 15 residues. Template switching introduced a universal primer site, and the cDNA bore unique molecular identifiers. TCRdb re-called the 5' RACE reads through MiXCR, storing one row per CDR3 protein. The top ten hold around 5% of the sample, which has about 210,000 distinct CDR3 sequences, around 10% seen once. This sample is part of a study of identical twins. Material for sequencing was memory (CD45RO+) T cells sorted from blood. The rearrangement links TRBV7-6 to TRBJ1-1; D is uncertain. This receptor was obtained from a woman aged 18-30 years in good health. CDR3 protein: CASSLDSRPNTEAFF. As DNA, the CDR3 is TGTGCCAGCAGCTTAGACAGCAGGCCGAACACTGAAGCTTTCTTT.